These T cell receptor beta chains were read from a single sample in a study of CD8+CD57+ T cells in acquired aplastic anemia. TCRdb called the reads again in MiXCR, with one record for every CDR3 protein. Of approximately 470,000 distinct CDR3 sequences listed, under 40% are singletons. Sequenced: sorted CD4+, CD8+, or CD8+CD57+ T cells (not recorded which) from PBMCs. These receptors were collected from a human donor with aplastic anemia. The CDR3 runs from the conserved cysteine through the conserved F or W. D genes are given only for firm matches. Clone size is not always given. Where it is, it says once, few, many or a class for expanded clones.

TRBJ2-3 NA TRBV19 NA CASSIAGAIDTQYF TGTGCCAGTAGTATCGCGGGGGCGATTGATACGCAGTATTTT
TRBJ1-2 TRBD1 TRBV12-3/TRBV12-4 few CASRTGDKYGYTF TGTGCCAGCAGAACAGGGGATAAGTATGGCTACACCTTC
TRBJ2-7 NA TRBV7-9 many CASSLIGASYEQYF TGTGCCAGCAGCTTAATAGGCGCCTCCTACGAGCAGTACTTC
TRBJ1-5 NA TRBV10-2 NA CASYCKADSSLLISNQPQHF TGCGCCAGCTATTGCAAGGCCGACAGTTCACTTTTAATTAGCAATCAGCCCCAGCATTTT
TRBJ1-5 NA TRBV20-1 few CSARGGSGQPQHF TGCAGTGCTAGGGGGGGGTCGGGTCAGCCCCAGCATTTT
TRBJ1-5 NA TRBV10-1 NA CASVGTADQPQHF TGCGCCAGCGTAGGGACGGCCGATCAGCCCCAGCATTTT
TRBJ2-7 NA TRBV19 NA CASGRRDGGHEQYF TGTGCCAGTGGTCGACGGGACGGGGGGCACGAGCAGTACTTC
TRBJ1-3 NA TRBV20-1 NA CSARVIGSGNTIYF TGCAGTGCTAGAGTTATCGGCTCTGGAAACACCATATATTTT
TRBJ2-7 NA TRBV29-1 NA CSVAPGQSLYEQYF TGCAGCGTAGCTCCTGGCCAATCGCTCTACGAGCAGTACTTC
TRBJ2-5 TRBD1 TRBV11-3 NA CASSLTGVETQYF TGTGCCAGCAGCTTGACAGGGGTTGAGACCCAGTACTTC
TRBJ1-6 NA TRBV25-1 few CASGESPGSGSPLHF TGTGCCAGCGGTGAATCGCCGGGGTCCGGTTCACCCCTCCACTTT
TRBJ1-1 NA TRBV5-1 NA CASSLVGGEAQAFF TGCGCCAGCAGCTTGGTGGGGGGGGAGGCTCAAGCTTTCTTT
TRBJ2-7 TRBD2 TRBV5-1 once CASRATGTSVDEQYF TGCGCCAGCAGGGCGACCGGGACTAGCGTGGACGAGCAGTACTTC
TRBJ1-6 NA TRBV25-1 NA CASSQAFDRQTNSPLHF TGTGCCAGCAGCCAAGCTTTCGATCGTCAGACCAATTCACCCCTCCACTTT
TRBJ1-1 NA TRBV10-3 many CAISEQQGSTEAFF TGTGCCATCAGTGAACAGCAGGGGAGTACTGAAGCTTTCTTT
TRBJ2-7 NA TRBV2 many CASGSSFSVEQYF TGTGCCAGCGGTAGCAGTTTTTCGGTCGAGCAGTACTTC
TRBJ2-5 NA TRBV9 many CASSVAILETQYF TGTGCCAGCAGCGTAGCGATTTTGGAGACCCAGTACTTC